A single sample is the source of the 3 T cell receptor beta chains below, sequenced in a study of blood T cell repertoires in COVID-19 (dated by TCRdb to the early 2020s). The protocol used for the library was the immunoSEQ multiplex PCR assay. The table was pulled from immuneACCESS by TCRdb, which kept in-frame rearrangements only. Such tables lose some clones; where checked, under half of the loss comes from unresolved V genes, and the rest has no known cause. Counted in this sample were 400,000 or so clones; around nine tenths of them appeared once. Jointly, the top ten make up 0.8% to 0.85% of the sample. The source material was peripheral blood. The receptor set was obtained from a man aged 18 to 29 with COVID-19, enrolled during active disease.

The V gene is TRBV19, the J gene TRBJ2-3; D is uncertain. The CDR3 extends over 11 amino acids. V lost 6 bases and J 2 bases, leaving 3 bases between the germline ends. Germline-derived CDR1 and CDR2 are LNHDA and SQIVND (reference sequence). The CDR3 is CASSHTDTQYF. CDR3 nucleotides: TGTGCCAGTAGCCACACAGATACGCAGTATTTT.

The chain carries TRBV6-5 and TRBJ2-5; maybe TRBD2 (7 bases). The V gene lost 8 bases and the J gene lost 2 bases, with 15 bases spanning the gap. This CDR3 has 14 amino acids. Germline assignment: CDR1 MNHEY and CDR2 SVGAGI. The CDR3, as DNA: TGTGCCAGCCACTTCGCGGGGGCTCAAGAGACCCAGTACTTC. Translation gives CASHFAGAQETQYF.

The rearrangement links TRBV7-8 to TRBJ2-7; 7 nucleotides align to TRBD1. The CDR3 sequence is 14 residues long. The germline V gene encodes CDR1 SGHVS and CDR2 FQNEAQ. J lost 4 bases, V lost 4 bases, and 7 bases had no gene match. The CDR3 nucleotides read TGTGCCAGCAGCTCGCTGACAGGGCGGTACGAGCAGTACTTC. Its protein product is CASSSLTGRYEQYF.